This TCR beta chain comes out of a study of CD8 T cells in Susac syndrome. V trimming: 1 base; J trimming: 0 bases; junction bases outside the gene matches: 6. Germline assignment: CDR1 LGHNA and CDR2 YSLEER. The CDR3 is made up of 16 amino acids. It was with random hexamers that 0.5 to 1 ug RNA was reverse transcribed. MiXCR was run by TCRdb on the immunoSEQ multiplex PCR reads, yielding one entry per CDR3 protein. The profile shows 200,000 or so distinct CDR3 sequences, 90% to 95% of them singletons. The sample consisted of CD8+ T cells from PBMCs. This clonotype was obtained from a human donor with multiple sclerosis. The rearrangement uses TRBV4-3 and TRBJ2-7, with TRBD1 matching over 7 bases. CDR3 protein: CASSQVGTVYSYEQYF. DNA for the CDR3: TGCGCCAGCAGCCAAGTAGGGACAGTCTACTCCTACGAGCAGTACTTC.